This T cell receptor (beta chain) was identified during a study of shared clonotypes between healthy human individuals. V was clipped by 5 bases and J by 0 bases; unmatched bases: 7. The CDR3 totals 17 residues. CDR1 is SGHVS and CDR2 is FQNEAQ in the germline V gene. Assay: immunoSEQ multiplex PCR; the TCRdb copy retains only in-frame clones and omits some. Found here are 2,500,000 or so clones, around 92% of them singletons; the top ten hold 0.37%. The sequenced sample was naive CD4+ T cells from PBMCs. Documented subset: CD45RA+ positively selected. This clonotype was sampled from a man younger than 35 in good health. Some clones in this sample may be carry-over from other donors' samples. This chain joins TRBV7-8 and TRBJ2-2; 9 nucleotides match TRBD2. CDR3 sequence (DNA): TGTGCCAGCAGCCCGCCCCGCGGGAGGGCGAACACCGGGGAGCTGTTTTTT. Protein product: CASSPPRGRANTGELFF.